The subject of this entry is one T cell receptor (beta chain). In the source study's methods: Reference gene primers were amplified, and this amplification served to estimate nucleated cell counts. Assay used: immunoSEQ multiplex PCR; TCRdb lists only in-frame clones, some missing. D and trimming come from the DNA, and the V and J calls and clone size come from that table. This sample has 200,000 to 250,000 clones, with over 75% found just once. Participants came from 20 to 25 US areas, aged roughly 18 to 90 years. The study assigned cohorts using participant-reported clinical history. This sample was included in a study of blood T cell repertoires in COVID-19. Overall study context: Sites in the United States, Italy and Spain provided acute and convalescent COVID-19 samples.

The length of the CDR3 is 14 residues. Germline CDR1 and CDR2: SEHNR and FQNEAQ (reference sequence). The V and J ends lost 1 base and 1 base respectively, with 7 bases between them. This chain joins TRBV7-9 and TRBJ1-1; no firm D call. Sequenced sample: PBMCs or T cells enriched from blood (not recorded which). The receptor was isolated from a woman between 18 and 29 years old in a cohort exposed to, infected with or recovered from COVID-19 (not recorded which). CDR3: CASSLGQKNTEAFF. CDR3 sequence (DNA): TGTGCCAGCAGCTTAGGCCAGAAGAACACTGAAGCTTTCTTT.